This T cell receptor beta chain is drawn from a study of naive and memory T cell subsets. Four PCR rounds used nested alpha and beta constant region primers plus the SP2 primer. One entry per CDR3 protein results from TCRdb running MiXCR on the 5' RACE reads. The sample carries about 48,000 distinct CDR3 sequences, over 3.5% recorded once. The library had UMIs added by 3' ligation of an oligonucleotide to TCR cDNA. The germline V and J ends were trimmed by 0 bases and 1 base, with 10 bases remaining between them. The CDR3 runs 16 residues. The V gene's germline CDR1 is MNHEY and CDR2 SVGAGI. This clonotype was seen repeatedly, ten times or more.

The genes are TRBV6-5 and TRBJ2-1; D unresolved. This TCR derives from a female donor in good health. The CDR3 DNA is TGTGCCAGCAGTTACTCTTTCCGAAGGTCCTACAATGAGCAGTTCTTC. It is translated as CASSYSFRRSYNEQFF.